Following are 20 T cell receptor beta chains from one sample sequenced in a study of T cell repertoires in cytomegalovirus infection. In TCRdb, the reads were re-called with MiXCR into one record per CDR3 protein. The sample lists hundreds of thousands of distinct CDR3 sequences, over 7.5% occurring once. Sequenced material: PBMCs. These TCRs come from a human donor in good health (CMV status not recorded). Some clones in this sample may be carry-over from other donors' samples.

This clonotype was detected ten times or more. This chain uses TRBV19 with TRBJ2-1; D remains unclear. The CDR3 covers 12 residues. The germline gives CDR1 LNHDA, CDR2 SQIVND (reference sequence). V was trimmed by 3 bases and J by 7 bases, leaving 7 bases between them. The CDR3 spells CASSIGPNEQFF. The CDR3 DNA reads as TGTGCCAGTAGTATTGGACCTAATGAGCAGTTCTTC.

In this sample, this clonotype turned up a few times. V is TRBV9 and J is TRBJ1-5; the D gene is possibly TRBD1 (6 bases). Trimming stripped 4 bases from V and 6 bases from J, with 14 bases between. CDR1 and CDR2 (germline): SGDLS, YYNGEE. This CDR3 spans 14 amino acids. The chain's CDR3 is CASSPGTTSQPQHF. DNA for the CDR3: TGTGCCAGCAGCCCAGGGACAACGAGTCAGCCCCAGCATTTT.

V and J are TRBV28 and TRBJ2-7; the D gene is possibly TRBD2 (6 bases). The CDR3 totals 13 residues. Looked up from germline, CDR1 is MDHEN and CDR2 is SYDVKM. V was cut by 8 bases and J by 3 bases, with 14 bases left in between. CDR3 nucleotides: TGTGCCAGCCGTACGGGGACTGTCTACGAGCAGTACTTC. Translation: CASRTGTVYEQYF.

The chain joins TRBV7-8 to TRBJ2-1, with TRBD2 as a possible D gene (6 bases). The V gene lost 1 base and the J gene lost 8 bases, with 9 bases spanning the gap. The CDR3 runs 13 residues. CDR1 and CDR2 (germline): SGHVS, FQNEAQ. CDR3 nucleotide sequence: TGTGCCAGCAGCTTAGTGCGGGACCATGAGCAGTTCTTC. This encodes CASSLVRDHEQFF.

This clonotype was seen repeatedly, ten times or more. The V gene is TRBV7-2, the J gene TRBJ2-5; the D is unclear. The CDR3 loop spans 12 amino acids. V lost 4 bases and J lost 4, with 7 bases in between. The germline V gene encodes CDR1 SGHTA and CDR2 FQGNSA. The CDR3, as DNA: TGTGCCAGCAGCTGGGGTCTAGAGACCCAGTACTTC. Translated, it gives CASSWGLETQYF. The full variable domain, completed using reference TRBV7-2 and TRBJ2-5, is GAGVSQSPSNKVTEKGKDVELRCDPISGHTALYWYRQSLGQGLEFLIYFQGNSAPDKSGLPSDRFSAERTGGSVSTLTIQRTQQEDSAVYLCASSWGLETQYFGPGTRLLVL.

This chain uses TRBV19 with TRBJ1-5; the match to TRBD1 covers 12 bases. The V gene end was trimmed by 6 bases and the J gene end by 6 bases; junction bases not matched to a gene: 9. Looked up from germline, CDR1 is LNHDA and CDR2 is SQIVND (reference sequence). There are 16 residues in the CDR3. This chain's CDR3 is CASSYYGTGGIQPQHF. The CDR3 coding sequence is TGTGCCAGTAGCTACTACGGGACAGGGGGCATTCAGCCCCAGCATTTT.

This clonotype was detected many times. The chain combines TRBV7-2 with TRBJ1-1; no definite D call. CDR3 size: 14 residues. Trimming pared 1 base from V and 1 base from J, leaving 7 bases between. Germline V CDR1 and CDR2: SGHTA, FQGNSA. This CDR3 is CASSLVTRNTEAFF. The CDR3 nucleotides read TGTGCCAGCAGCTTAGTCACGAGGAACACTGAAGCTTTCTTT.

This clonotype was seen ten or more times. The J gene is TRBJ2-7, the V gene TRBV7-8, with 9 bases fitting TRBD1. The CDR3 contains 15 residues. The ends lost 3 bases at V and 5 bases at J; junction bases unmatched: 8. Germline assignment: CDR1 SGHVS and CDR2 FQNEAQ. The CDR3 sequence: CASSFVPGQGNEQYF. As DNA, the CDR3 is TGTGCCAGCAGCTTCGTCCCGGGACAGGGTAACGAGCAGTACTTC.

The rearrangement uses TRBV30 and TRBJ2-6; a weak D match, TRBD1 (5 bases). Germline loops: CDR1 GTSNPN, CDR2 SVGIG (reference sequence). Trimming removed 4 bases at V and 2 bases at J, with 6 bases between. This CDR3 has 13 amino acids. The CDR3 reads CAWMGPGANVLTF. DNA for the CDR3: TGTGCCTGGATGGGGCCTGGGGCCAACGTCCTGACTTTC. The full variable domain, in which reference TRBV30 and TRBJ2-6 provide the parts outside the CDR3, is SQTIHQWPATLVQPVGSPLSLECTVEGTSNPNLYWYRQAAGRGLQLLFYSVGIGQISSEVPQNLSASRPQDRQFILSSKKLLLSDSGFYLCAWMGPGANVLTFGAGSRLTVL.

This clonotype has just a few counts. J is TRBJ2-3 and V is TRBV20-1, with a weak D call TRBD1 (6 bases). The length of the CDR3 is 15 residues. Germline CDR1 is DFQATT and CDR2 is SNEGSKA (reference sequence). V gave up 3 bases and J gave up 1 base, with 14 bases separating them. CDR3 bases: TGCAGTGCTAGCCCGCTAGAGGGGGGCACAGATACGCAGTATTTT. Protein product: CSASPLEGGTDTQYF.

The chain is built from TRBV7-9 and TRBJ2-1, with D possibly TRBD2 on 5 matching bases. The V end lost 6 bases, the J end lost 4 bases, and 16 bases lay between the germline ends. The germline V gene has CDR1 SEHNR and CDR2 FQNEAQ (reference sequence). CDR3 length: 15 amino acids. Here the CDR3 DNA reads TGTGCCAGCAGACCCTCTTGGGAGTCATACAATGAGCAGTTCTTC. Amino acids: CASRPSWESYNEQFF.

This clonotype was seen a handful of times. This chain uses TRBV7-9 with TRBJ1-5, with D unresolved. Germline assignment: CDR1 SEHNR and CDR2 FQNEAQ (reference sequence). The CDR3 has 12 residues. The V end was cut by 5 bases, the J end by 13 bases, with 15 bases between. CDR3: CASSLGKEGQHF. The DNA of the CDR3 is TGTGCCAGCAGCCTAGGGAAGGAAGGTCAGCATTTT. Together with reference TRBV7-9 and TRBJ1-5, the CDR3 gives the full variable domain: DTGVSQNPRHKITKRGQNVTFRCDPISEHNRLYWYRQTLGQGPEFLTYFQNEAQLEKSRLLSDRFSAERPKGSFSTLEIQRTEQGDSAMYLCASSLGKEGQHFGDGTRLSIL.

This clonotype was counted a few times. V and J are TRBV4-3 and TRBJ2-5, with no clear D. Looked up from germline, CDR1 is LGHNA and CDR2 is YSLEER. The CDR3 totals 15 residues. The V end was cut by 0 bases, the J end by 5 bases, with 13 bases between. The CDR3: CASSQEEQGLETQYF. CDR3 sequence (DNA): TGCGCCAGCAGCCAAGAAGAGCAAGGGTTGGAGACCCAGTACTTC.

This clonotype occurred many times. The chain combines TRBV11-2 with TRBJ2-7; TRBD2 matches at 11 bases. This CDR3 spans 15 amino acids. Germline V gives CDR1 SGHAT, CDR2 FQNNGV. V dropped 3 bases and J dropped 5; count of bases not matched to a gene: 6. The CDR3 DNA is TGTGCCAGCAGCTTCCAACTAGCGGGAGAAAACGAGCAGTACTTC. This translates into CASSFQLAGENEQYF.

This clonotype was seen many times. DNA of the CDR3: TGTGCCAGCAGCTCTGGGGGCGATGAGCAGTTCTTC. Translated, it gives CASSSGGDEQFF. The V and J genes are TRBV7-9 and TRBJ2-1, with a possible D match to TRBD1 (6 bases). V gave up 4 bases and J gave up 8 bases, with 9 bases separating them. Germline CDR1 and CDR2: SEHNR and FQNEAQ (reference sequence). The CDR3 loop spans 12 amino acids.

This clonotype was seen ten or more times. The rearrangement joins TRBV7-8 to TRBJ2-4; D perhaps matches TRBD2 (6 bases). Germline values: CDR1 SGHVS, CDR2 FQNEAQ. Trimming left V 2 bases short and J 1 base short, with 12 bases between. This CDR3 region has 16 residues. The CDR3, as DNA: TGTGCCAGCAGCTTATATGGGACTGAGGCCAAAAACATTCAGTACTTC. This gives the protein CASSLYGTEAKNIQYF.

The rearrangement links TRBV30 to TRBJ1-6, with a possible D match to TRBD1 (5 bases). Trimming stripped 3 bases from V and 6 bases from J, with 18 bases between. The CDR3 totals 16 residues. Germline lookup yields CDR1 GTSNPN and CDR2 SVGIG (reference sequence). The DNA for the CDR3 is TGTGCCTGGAGGGGGACCTCGGCCGCCACTAATTCACCCCTCCACTTT. Translated: CAWRGTSAATNSPLHF.

This clonotype has only a few counts. The rearrangement links TRBV11-2 to TRBJ2-1; 9 bases are a match to TRBD2. The CDR3 is 15 amino acids. Germline lookup yields CDR1 SGHAT and CDR2 FQNNGV. The J segment lost 3 bases and the V segment lost 3 bases, leaving 3 bases of the junction unmatched. DNA of the CDR3: TGTGCCAGCAGCTTGAAAGCGGGGGGCTACAATGAGCAGTTCTTC. Translated: CASSLKAGGYNEQFF.

The sample holds many counts of this clonotype. The chain joins TRBV10-3 to TRBJ2-7; D is unresolved. Trimming left V 9 bases short and J 3 bases short, with 12 bases between. This CDR3 contains 12 residues. Germline V lookup: CDR1 ENHRY, CDR2 SYGVKD. The chain's CDR3 is CAMSPGVYEQYF. The CDR3 nucleotides are TGTGCCATGAGCCCGGGTGTCTACGAGCAGTACTTC.

This clonotype was detected a few times. The chain employs TRBV27 and TRBJ1-6; TRBD1 is a possible D gene (6 bases). CDR3 size: 15 residues. Germline V CDR1 and CDR2: MNHEY, SMNVEV (reference sequence). V was pared by 5 bases and J by 6 bases, with 14 bases between. The CDR3 DNA is TGTGCCAGCAGTCCACAGGGTGGTGTTAATTCACCCCTCCACTTT. Its translation: CASSPQGGVNSPLHF.